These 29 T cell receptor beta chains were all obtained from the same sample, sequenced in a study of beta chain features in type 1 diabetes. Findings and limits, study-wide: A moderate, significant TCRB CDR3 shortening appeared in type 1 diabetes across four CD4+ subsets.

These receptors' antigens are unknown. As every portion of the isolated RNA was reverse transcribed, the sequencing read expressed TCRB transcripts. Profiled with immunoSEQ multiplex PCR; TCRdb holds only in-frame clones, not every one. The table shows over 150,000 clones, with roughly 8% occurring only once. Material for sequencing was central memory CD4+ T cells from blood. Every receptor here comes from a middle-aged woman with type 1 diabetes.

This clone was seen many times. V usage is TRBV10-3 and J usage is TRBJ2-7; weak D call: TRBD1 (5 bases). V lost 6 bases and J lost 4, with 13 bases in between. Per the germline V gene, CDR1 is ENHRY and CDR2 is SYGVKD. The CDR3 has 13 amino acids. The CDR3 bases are TGTGCCATCAGGATGACCCAGGGATACGAGCAGTACTTC. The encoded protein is CAIRMTQGYEQYF.

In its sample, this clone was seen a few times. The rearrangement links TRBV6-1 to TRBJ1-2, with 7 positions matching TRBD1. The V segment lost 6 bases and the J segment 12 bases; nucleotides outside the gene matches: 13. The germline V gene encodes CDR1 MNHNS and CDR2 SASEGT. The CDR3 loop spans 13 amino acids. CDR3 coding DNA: TGTGCCAGCAGGGCAGGGGGACGCCTTCCCGACACCTTC. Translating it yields CASRAGGRLPDTF.

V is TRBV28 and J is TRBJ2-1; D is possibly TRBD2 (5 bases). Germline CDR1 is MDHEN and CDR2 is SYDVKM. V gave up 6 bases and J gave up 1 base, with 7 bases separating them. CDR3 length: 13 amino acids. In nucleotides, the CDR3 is TGTGCCAGCAGGGCGGGTTCCTACAATGAGCAGTTCTTC. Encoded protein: CASRAGSYNEQFF.

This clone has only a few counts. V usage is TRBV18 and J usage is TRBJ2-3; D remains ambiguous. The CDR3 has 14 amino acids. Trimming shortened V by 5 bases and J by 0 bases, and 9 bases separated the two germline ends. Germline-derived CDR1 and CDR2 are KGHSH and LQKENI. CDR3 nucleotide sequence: TGTGCCAGCTCAGCAGAGGTTAGCACAGATACGCAGTATTTT. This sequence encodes CASSAEVSTDTQYF.

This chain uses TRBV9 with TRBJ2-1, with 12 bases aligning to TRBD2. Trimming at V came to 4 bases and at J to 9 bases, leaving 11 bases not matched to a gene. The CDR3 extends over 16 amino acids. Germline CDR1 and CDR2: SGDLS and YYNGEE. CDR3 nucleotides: TGTGCCAGCAGCCCGAGACTAGCGGGGGATAACTCTGAGCAGTTCTTC. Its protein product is CASSPRLAGDNSEQFF.

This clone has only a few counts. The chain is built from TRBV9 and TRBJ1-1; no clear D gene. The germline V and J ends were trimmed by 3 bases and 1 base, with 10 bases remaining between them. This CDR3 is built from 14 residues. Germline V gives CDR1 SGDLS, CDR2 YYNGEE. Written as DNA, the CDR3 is TGTGCCAGCAGCGCCCGACTCCAGAACACTGAAGCTTTCTTT. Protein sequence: CASSARLQNTEAFF.

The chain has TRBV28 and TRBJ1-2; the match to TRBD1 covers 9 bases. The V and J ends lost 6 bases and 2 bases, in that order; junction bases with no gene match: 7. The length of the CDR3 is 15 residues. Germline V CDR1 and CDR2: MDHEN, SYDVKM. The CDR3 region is CASSVPTGGNYGYTF. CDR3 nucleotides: TGTGCCAGCAGCGTACCGACAGGGGGAAACTATGGCTACACCTTC.

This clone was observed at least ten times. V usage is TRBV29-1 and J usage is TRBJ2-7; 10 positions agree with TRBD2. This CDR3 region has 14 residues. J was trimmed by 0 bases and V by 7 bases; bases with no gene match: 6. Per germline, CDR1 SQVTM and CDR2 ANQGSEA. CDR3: CSGRTSGNSYEQYF. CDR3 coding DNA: TGCAGCGGCAGGACTAGCGGAAACTCCTACGAGCAGTACTTC.

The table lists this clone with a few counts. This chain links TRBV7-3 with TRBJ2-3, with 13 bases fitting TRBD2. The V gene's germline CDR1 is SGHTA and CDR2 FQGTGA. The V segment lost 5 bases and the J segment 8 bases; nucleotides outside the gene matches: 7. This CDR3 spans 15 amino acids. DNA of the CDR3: TGTGCCAGCAGCCCGACTAGCGGGGGGACTCTTACGCAGTATTTT. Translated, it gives CASSPTSGGTLTQYF.

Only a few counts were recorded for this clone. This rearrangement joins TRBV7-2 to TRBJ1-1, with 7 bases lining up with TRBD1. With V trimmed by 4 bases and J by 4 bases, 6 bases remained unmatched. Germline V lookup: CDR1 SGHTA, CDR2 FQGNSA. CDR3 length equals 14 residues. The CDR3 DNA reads TGTGCCAGCAGCTCACAGGGGCAACCCACTGAAGCTTTCTTT. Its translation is CASSSQGQPTEAFF. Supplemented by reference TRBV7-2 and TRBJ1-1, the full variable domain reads GAGVSQSPSNKVTEKGKDVELRCDPISGHTALYWYRQSLGQGLEFLIYFQGNSAPDKSGLPSDRFSAERTGGSVSTLTIQRTQQEDSAVYLCASSSQGQPTEAFFGQGTRLTVV.

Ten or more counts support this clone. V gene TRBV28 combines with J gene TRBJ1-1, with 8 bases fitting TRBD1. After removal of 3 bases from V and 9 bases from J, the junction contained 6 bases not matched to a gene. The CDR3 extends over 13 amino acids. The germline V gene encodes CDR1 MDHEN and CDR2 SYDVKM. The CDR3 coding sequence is TGTGCCAGCAGTTTGCAGGGGGCAGGGCAAGCTTTCTTT. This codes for CASSLQGAGQAFF. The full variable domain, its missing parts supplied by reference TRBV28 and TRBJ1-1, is DVKVTQSSRYLVKRTGEKVFLECVQDMDHENMFWYRQDPGLGLRLIYFSYDVKMKEKGDIPEGYSVSREKKERFSLILESASTNQTSMYLCASSLQGAGQAFFGQGTRLTVV.

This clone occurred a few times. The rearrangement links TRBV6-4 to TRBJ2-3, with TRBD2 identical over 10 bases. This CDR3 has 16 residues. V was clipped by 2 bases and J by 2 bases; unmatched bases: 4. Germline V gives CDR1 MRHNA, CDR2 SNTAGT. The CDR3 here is CASSDEAGGATDTQYF. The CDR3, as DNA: TGTGCCAGCAGTGACGAAGCGGGAGGGGCCACAGATACGCAGTATTTT.

CDR3 amino acids: CSVEVEGTETQYF. DNA for the CDR3: TGCAGCGTTGAAGTGGAGGGAACGGAGACCCAGTACTTC. The genes are TRBV29-1 and TRBJ2-5, with D possibly matching TRBD2 (6 bases). Germline V gives CDR1 SQVTM, CDR2 ANQGSEA. V was shortened by 1 base and J by 5 bases, with 11 bases between the two germline ends. This CDR3 contains 13 residues. Based on the CDR3 plus reference TRBV29-1 and TRBJ2-5, the full variable domain is SAVISQKPSRDICQRGTSLTIQCQVDSQVTMMFWYRQQPGQSLTLIATANQGSEATYESGFVIDKFPISRPNLTFSTLTVSNMSPEDSSIYLCSVEVEGTETQYFGPGTRLLVL.

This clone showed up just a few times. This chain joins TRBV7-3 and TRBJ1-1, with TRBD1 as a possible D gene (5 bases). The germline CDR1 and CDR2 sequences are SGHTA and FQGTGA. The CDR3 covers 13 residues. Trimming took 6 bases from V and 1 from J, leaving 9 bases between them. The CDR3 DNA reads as TGTGCCAGCAGACTCACAGGGAACACTGAAGCTTTCTTT. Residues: CASRLTGNTEAFF.

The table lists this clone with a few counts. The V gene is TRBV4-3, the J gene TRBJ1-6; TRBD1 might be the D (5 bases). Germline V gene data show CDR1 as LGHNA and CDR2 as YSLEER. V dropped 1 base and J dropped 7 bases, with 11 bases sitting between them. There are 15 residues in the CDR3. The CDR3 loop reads CASSQAEGPNSPLHF. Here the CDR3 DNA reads TGCGCCAGCAGCCAAGCGGAGGGGCCCAATTCACCCCTCCACTTT.

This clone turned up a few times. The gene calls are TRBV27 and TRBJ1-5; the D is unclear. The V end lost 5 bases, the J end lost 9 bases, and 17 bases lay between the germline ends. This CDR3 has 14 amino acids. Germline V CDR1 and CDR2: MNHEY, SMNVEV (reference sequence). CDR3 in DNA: TGTGCCAGCAGTGCCCGGGTCCGCCGACGGCCCCAGCATTTT. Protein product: CASSARVRRRPQHF.

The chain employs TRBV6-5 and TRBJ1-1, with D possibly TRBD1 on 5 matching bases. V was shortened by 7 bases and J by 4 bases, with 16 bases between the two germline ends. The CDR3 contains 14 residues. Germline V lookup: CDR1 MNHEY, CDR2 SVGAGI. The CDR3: CASKSHGGGTEAFF. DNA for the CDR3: TGTGCCAGCAAGTCACATGGGGGAGGCACTGAAGCTTTCTTT.

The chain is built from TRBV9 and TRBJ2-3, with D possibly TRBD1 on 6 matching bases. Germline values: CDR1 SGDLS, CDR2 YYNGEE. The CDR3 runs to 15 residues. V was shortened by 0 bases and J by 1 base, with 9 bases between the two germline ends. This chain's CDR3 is CASSVVGTRTDTQYF. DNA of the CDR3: TGTGCCAGCAGCGTAGTTGGGACACGCACAGATACGCAGTATTTT.

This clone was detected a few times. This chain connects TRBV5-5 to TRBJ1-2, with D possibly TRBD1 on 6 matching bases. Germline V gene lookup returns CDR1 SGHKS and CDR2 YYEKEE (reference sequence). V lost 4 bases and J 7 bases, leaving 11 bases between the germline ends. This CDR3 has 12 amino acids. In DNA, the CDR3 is TGTGCCAGCAGCCACCAGGGGTTTGGCTACACCTTC. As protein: CASSHQGFGYTF.

This chain's CDR3 is CSVRGQGDNVLTF. The CDR3 DNA sequence: TGCAGCGTAAGGGGACAGGGCGACAACGTCCTGACTTTC. The chain recombines TRBV29-1 with TRBJ2-6, with TRBD1 matching over 9 bases. Trimming took 6 bases from V and 9 from J; bases not matched to a gene: 6. CDR1 is SQVTM and CDR2 is ANQGSEA in the germline V gene. This CDR3 is 13 amino acids long.

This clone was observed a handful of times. Here the CDR3 reads CASSSRLAGGPAFF. The CDR3 region has the DNA TGTGCCAGCAGCTCGCGACTAGCGGGAGGGCCAGCTTTCTTC. The chain carries TRBV7-6 and TRBJ2-1; 14 nucleotides match TRBD2. CDR1 SGHVS and CDR2 FNYEAQ come from the germline V gene. J was trimmed by 16 bases and V by 4 bases; bases with no gene match: 9. The CDR3 consists of 14 residues.

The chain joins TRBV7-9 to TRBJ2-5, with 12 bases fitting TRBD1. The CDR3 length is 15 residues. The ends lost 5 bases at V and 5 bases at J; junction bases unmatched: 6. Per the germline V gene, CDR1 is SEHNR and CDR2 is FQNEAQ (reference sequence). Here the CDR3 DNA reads TGTGCCAGCAGCCCGGGGACAGGGGGCGGCGAGACCCAGTACTTC. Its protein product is CASSPGTGGGETQYF.

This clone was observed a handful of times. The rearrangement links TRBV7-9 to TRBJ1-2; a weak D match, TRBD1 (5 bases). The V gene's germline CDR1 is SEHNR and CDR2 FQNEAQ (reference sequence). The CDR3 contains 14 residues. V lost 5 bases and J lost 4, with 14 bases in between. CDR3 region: CASSLPGVTYGYTF. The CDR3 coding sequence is TGTGCCAGCAGCCTCCCGGGGGTCACCTATGGCTACACCTTC.

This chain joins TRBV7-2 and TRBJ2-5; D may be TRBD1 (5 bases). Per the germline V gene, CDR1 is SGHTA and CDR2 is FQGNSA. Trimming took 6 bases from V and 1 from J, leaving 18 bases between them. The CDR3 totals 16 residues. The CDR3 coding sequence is TGTGCCAGCAGTTCGCATGGACAAGAACCCCAAGAGACCCAGTACTTC. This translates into CASSSHGQEPQETQYF.

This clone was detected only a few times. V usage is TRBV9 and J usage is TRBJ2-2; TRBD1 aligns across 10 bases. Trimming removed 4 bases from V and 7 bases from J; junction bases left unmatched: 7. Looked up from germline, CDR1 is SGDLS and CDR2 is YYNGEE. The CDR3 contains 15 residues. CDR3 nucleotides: TGTGCCAGCAGCCCAGGGACAGGGGATGACGGGGAGCTGTTTTTT. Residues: CASSPGTGDDGELFF.

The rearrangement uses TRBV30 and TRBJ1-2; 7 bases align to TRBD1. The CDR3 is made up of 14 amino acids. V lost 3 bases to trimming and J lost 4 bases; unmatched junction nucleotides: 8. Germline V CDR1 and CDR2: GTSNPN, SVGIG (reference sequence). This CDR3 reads CAWSSGTALYGYTF. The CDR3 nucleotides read TGTGCCTGGAGCTCCGGGACAGCTCTCTATGGCTACACCTTC. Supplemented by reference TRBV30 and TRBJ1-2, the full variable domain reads SQTIHQWPATLVQPVGSPLSLECTVEGTSNPNLYWYRQAAGRGLQLLFYSVGIGQISSEVPQNLSASRPQDRQFILSSKKLLLSDSGFYLCAWSSGTALYGYTFGSGTRLTVV.

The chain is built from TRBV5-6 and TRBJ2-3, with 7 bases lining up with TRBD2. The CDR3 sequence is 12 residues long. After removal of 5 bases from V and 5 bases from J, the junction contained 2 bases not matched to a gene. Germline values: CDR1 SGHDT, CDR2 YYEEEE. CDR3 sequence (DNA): TGTGCCAGCAGATGGGGGGGAGATACGCAGTATTTT. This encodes CASRWGGDTQYF.

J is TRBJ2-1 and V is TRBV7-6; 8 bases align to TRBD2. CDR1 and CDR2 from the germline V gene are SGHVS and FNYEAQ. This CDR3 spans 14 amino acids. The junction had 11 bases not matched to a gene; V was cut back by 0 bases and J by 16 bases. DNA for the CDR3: TGTGCCAGCAGCTTAGCGAGGTCCGGGGGACTAGATTTCTTC. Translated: CASSLARSGGLDFF.

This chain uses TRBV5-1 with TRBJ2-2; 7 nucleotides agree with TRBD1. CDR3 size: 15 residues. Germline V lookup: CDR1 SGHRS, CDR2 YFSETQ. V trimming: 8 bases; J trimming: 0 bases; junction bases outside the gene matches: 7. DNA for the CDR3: TGCGCCAGTTCCACAGGGGTTTCGAACACCGGGGAGCTGTTTTTT. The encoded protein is CASSTGVSNTGELFF.